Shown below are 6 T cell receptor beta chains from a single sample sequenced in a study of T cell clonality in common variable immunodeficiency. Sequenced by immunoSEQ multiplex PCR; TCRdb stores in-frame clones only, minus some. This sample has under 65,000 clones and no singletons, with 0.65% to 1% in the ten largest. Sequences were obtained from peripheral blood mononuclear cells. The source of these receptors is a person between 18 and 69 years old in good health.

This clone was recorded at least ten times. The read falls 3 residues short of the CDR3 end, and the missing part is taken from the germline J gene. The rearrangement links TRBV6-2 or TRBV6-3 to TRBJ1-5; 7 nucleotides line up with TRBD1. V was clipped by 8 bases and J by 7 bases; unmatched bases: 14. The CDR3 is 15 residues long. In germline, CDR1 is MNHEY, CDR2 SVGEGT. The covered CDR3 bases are TGTGCCAGCGCCTTGTTGAGGGGGCTCGGGCAGCCC. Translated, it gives CASALLRGLGQP. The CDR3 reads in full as CASALLRGLGQPQHF.

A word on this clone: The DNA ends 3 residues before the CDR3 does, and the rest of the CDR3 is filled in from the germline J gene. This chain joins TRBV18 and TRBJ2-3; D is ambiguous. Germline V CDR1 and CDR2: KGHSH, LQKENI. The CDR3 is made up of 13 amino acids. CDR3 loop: CASSPCPRKTQYF. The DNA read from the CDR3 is TGTGCCAGCTCACCCTGTCCCAGAAAAACG.

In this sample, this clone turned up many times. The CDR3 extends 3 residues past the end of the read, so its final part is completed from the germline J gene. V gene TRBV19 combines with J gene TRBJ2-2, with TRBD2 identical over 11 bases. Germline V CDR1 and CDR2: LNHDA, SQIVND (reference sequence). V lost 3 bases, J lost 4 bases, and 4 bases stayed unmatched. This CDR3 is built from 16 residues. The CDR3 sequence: CASSIQGLAATGELFF. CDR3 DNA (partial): TGTGCCAGTAGTATCCAGGGACTAGCGGCCACCGGGGAG. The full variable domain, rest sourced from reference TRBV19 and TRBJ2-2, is DGGITQSPKYLFRKEGQNVTLSCEQNLNHDAMYWYRQDPGQGLRLIYYSQIVNDFQKGDIAEGYSVSREKKESFPLTVTSAQKNPTAFYLCASSIQGLAATGELFFGEGSRLTVL.

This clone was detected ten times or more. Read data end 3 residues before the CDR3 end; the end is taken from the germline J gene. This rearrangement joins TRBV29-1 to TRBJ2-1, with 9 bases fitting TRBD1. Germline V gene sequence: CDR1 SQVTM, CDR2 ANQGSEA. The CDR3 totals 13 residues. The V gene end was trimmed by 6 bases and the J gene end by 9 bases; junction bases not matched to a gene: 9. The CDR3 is CSVGDREWGEQFF. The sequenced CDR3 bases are TGCAGCGTCGGGGACAGGGAATGGGGTGAG.

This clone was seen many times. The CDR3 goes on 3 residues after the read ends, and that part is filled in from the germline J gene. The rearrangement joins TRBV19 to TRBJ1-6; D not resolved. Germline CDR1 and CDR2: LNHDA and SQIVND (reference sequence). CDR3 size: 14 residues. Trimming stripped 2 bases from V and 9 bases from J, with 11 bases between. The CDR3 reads CASSILSTGSPLHF. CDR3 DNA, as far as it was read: TGTGCCAGTAGTATACTCTCCACGGGTTCACCC.

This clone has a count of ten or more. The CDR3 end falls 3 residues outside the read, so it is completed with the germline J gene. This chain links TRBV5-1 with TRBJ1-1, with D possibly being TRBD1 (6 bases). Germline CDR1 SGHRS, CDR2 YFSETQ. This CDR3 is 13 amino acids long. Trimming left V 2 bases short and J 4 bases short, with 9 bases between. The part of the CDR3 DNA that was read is TGCGCCAGCAGCTTAGGAGGGGGCACTGAA. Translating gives CASSLGGGTE. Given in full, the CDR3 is CASSLGGGTEAFF.